These T cell receptor beta chains were read from a single sample in a study of T cell responses to AZD1222 COVID-19 vaccine. Profiled with immunoSEQ multiplex PCR; TCRdb holds only in-frame clones, not every one. The table lists roughly 50,000 clones, roughly 90% of them singletons. This specimen was peripheral blood, taken 28 days after the second AZD1222 dose. The receptor source for this set is an adult who received the AZD1222 COVID-19 vaccine. The CDR3 runs from the conserved cysteine through the conserved F or W. Fields, in order: J gene, D gene, clone size, V gene, CDR3 DNA, CDR3 protein. D genes are given only for firm matches. Where a row states a size, it is once, few, many or the class of an expanded clone; other rows omit it.

TRBJ2-3 TRBD2 - TRBV5-1 TGCGCCAGCAGCCCAGGGACTAGCGAGTGGGATACGCAGTATTTT CASSPGTSEWDTQYF
TRBJ2-7 - once TRBV2 TGTGCCAGCAGAGGGTCCAGGTACGAGCAGTACTTC CASRGSRYEQYF
TRBJ1-5 - - TRBV28 TGTGCCAGCAGCGAGTATAGGGGTGGTTTAAGCAATCAGCCCCAGCATTTT CASSEYRGGLSNQPQHF
TRBJ1-4 - once TRBV5-1 TGCGCCAGCAGCTTAGTCTCTAATGAAAAACTGTTTTTT CASSLVSNEKLFF
TRBJ2-7 - - TRBV3-1/TRBV3-2 TGTGCCAGCAGCCAAGTAGGCTGGGGCAAATCCTACGAGCAGTACTTC CASSQVGWGKSYEQYF
TRBJ2-3 TRBD2 - TRBV11-2 TGTGCCAGCAGCAGACTAGCGGTCACAGATACGCAGTATTTT CASSRLAVTDTQYF
TRBJ2-1 - once TRBV7-3 TGTGCCAGCAGCCGTGGCTCAGCGGAGGGCTACAATGAGCAGTTCTTC CASSRGSAEGYNEQFF
TRBJ1-6 TRBD1 - TRBV11-3 TGTGCCAGCAGCGTGATGGGGACAGGGAAAGGGGCCCGGTCACCCCTCCACTTT CASSVMGTGKGARSPLHF
TRBJ2-7 - - TRBV5-4 TGTGCCAGCAGCTTGATGCAGGGCCACGAGCAGTACTTC CASSLMQGHEQYF
TRBJ2-5 - - TRBV18 TGTGCCAGCTCACCAAACAGGGGAGGGCAAGAGACCCAGTACTTC CASSPNRGGQETQYF
TRBJ1-6 TRBD1 - TRBV6-5 TGTGCCAGCAGCCGGGGACAGGGGGCATCACCCCTCCACTTT CASSRGQGASPLHF
TRBJ2-5 TRBD2 once TRBV3-1/TRBV3-2 TGTGCCAGCACCATACTAGGGACTAGCGGAACTCAAGAGACCCAGTACTTC CASTILGTSGTQETQYF
TRBJ1-2 TRBD1 - TRBV27 TGTGCCAGCAGTCCCGACCCAGGGGGCATTTATGGCTACACCTTC CASSPDPGGIYGYTF
TRBJ2-7 TRBD1 - TRBV4-3 TGCGCCAGCAGCCTGGGACAGAACGAGCAGTACTTC CASSLGQNEQYF
TRBJ2-5 - - TRBV11-1 TGTGCCAGCAGCTTTGGGGGGGCATGGGAGACCCAGTACTTC CASSFGGAWETQYF
TRBJ1-5 - - TRBV5-4 TGTGCCAGCAGCTTGATGGGGGTGGGGATGCCCCAGCATTTT CASSLMGVGMPQHF
TRBJ2-2 - - TRBV7-9 TGTGCCAGCATTCTATCAGGGGTGGCGACCGGGGAGCTGTTTTTT CASILSGVATGELFF
TRBJ2-1 TRBD2 - TRBV7-2 TGTGCCAGCAGCCTAGGGCGGCTAGCGGGAGAGGGTGAGCAGTTCTTC CASSLGRLAGEGEQFF
TRBJ1-2 - - TRBV2 TGTGCCAGCAGTGAAGCGGCGGGGAACTATGGCTACACCTTC CASSEAAGNYGYTF
TRBJ2-2 - - TRBV19 TGTGCCAGTAGTATTAACGCTAGGGGCGGGGAGCTGTTTTTT CASSINARGGELFF
TRBJ2-5 - - TRBV3-1/TRBV3-2 TGTGCCAGCAGCCAATTTGCTGGGGAGACCCAGTACTTC CASSQFAGETQYF
TRBJ1-1 - - TRBV29-1 TGCAGCGTGCCGGTACTTACTGAAGCTTTCTTT CSVPVLTEAFF
TRBJ1-2 TRBD1 - TRBV5-1 TGCGCCAGCAGCCAACAGGGGGCTGAAGGCTACACCTTC CASSQQGAEGYTF
TRBJ1-1 TRBD1 - TRBV7-8 TGTGCCAGCAGCTCCCGACAGGGGGTGAACACTGAAGCTTTCTTT CASSSRQGVNTEAFF
TRBJ2-7 - - TRBV10-1 TGCGCCAGCAGTGGGGGTGGCGGGCAGTACTTC CASSGGGGQYF
TRBJ2-4 TRBD2 - TRBV10-3 TGTGCCATCAGGGACTCGGGGGGGTCCAAAAACATTCAGTACTTC CAIRDSGGSKNIQYF
TRBJ2-7 - - TRBV27 TGTGCCAGCAGTTCCCAGGACGGAGTCGAGCAGTACTTC CASSSQDGVEQYF
TRBJ1-2 - - TRBV7-9 TGTGCCAGCAGCCTTGGGGGTTATGGCTACACCTTC CASSLGGYGYTF
TRBJ1-2 - - TRBV20-1 TGCAGTGCTAGTTTATTTGACCCCAGCGGGTCCTATGGCTACACCTTC CSASLFDPSGSYGYTF
TRBJ2-1 TRBD2 - TRBV29-1 TGCAGCGTCTCCCTGGGGGGGGTCGGGAATGAGCAGTTCTTC CSVSLGGVGNEQFF
TRBJ2-1 TRBD2 - TRBV7-8 TGTGCCAGCAGTTACAGGATGGCTAGCGGGCCGAGAACCTACAATGAGCAGTTCTTC CASSYRMASGPRTYNEQFF
TRBJ1-2 - - TRBV28 TGTGCCAGCAGTTTATCCGGCAGGGTAGAGTATGGCTACACCTTC CASSLSGRVEYGYTF
TRBJ1-5 - - TRBV21-1 TGTGCCAGCAGCAAAACGGTGGAAGACAATCAGCCCCAGCATTTT CASSKTVEDNQPQHF
TRBJ1-1 - - TRBV23-1 TGCGCCAGCCTCCGGGACAAGAGAGAGAACACTGAAGCTTTCTTT CASLRDKRENTEAFF
TRBJ2-1 TRBD1 - TRBV7-6 TGTGCCAGCAGCTCAGGACAGGGTTTGGGCAATGAGCAGTTCTTC CASSSGQGLGNEQFF
TRBJ2-1 - - TRBV10-3 TGTGCCCCTCCCTTAGACAGCGGAGGTGAGCAGTTCTTC CAPPLDSGGEQFF
TRBJ1-1 - - TRBV7-8 TGTGCCAGCAGCGACTTAAGGGCGGGGAACACTGAAGCTTTCTTT CASSDLRAGNTEAFF
TRBJ1-4 - once TRBV19 TGTGCCAGTAGTATCGAAGGAAAACTGTTTTTT CASSIEGKLFF
TRBJ1-2 TRBD1 - TRBV19 TGTGCCAGTAGTAAGGACAGGGCCGGCTATGGCTACACCTTC CASSKDRAGYGYTF
TRBJ2-3 - few TRBV4-1 TGCGCCAGCAGCCAAGAAGGCCTATCAGATACGCAGTATTTT CASSQEGLSDTQYF
TRBJ2-7 - - TRBV2 TGTGCCAGCAAGTGGAGAGACGGGGCATACGAGCAGTACTTC CASKWRDGAYEQYF
TRBJ2-7 - once TRBV7-2 TGTGCCAGCAGCCCCGGAACAGGGAAGAATCACGAGCAGTACTTC CASSPGTGKNHEQYF
TRBJ1-2 - - TRBV19 TGTGCCAGTAGTATTGGGCAGGCGTATGGCTACACCTTC CASSIGQAYGYTF
TRBJ1-5 - - TRBV12-3/TRBV12-4 TGTGCCAGCAGTTTAATGGGCAATCAGCCCCAGCATTTT CASSLMGNQPQHF
TRBJ1-1 - - TRBV6-1 TGTGCCAGCAGTGATTTTGGACGAGCTTTCTTT CASSDFGRAFF
TRBJ1-1 TRBD1 - TRBV4-1 TGCGCCAGCAGCTCGAGGACAGGCCCCGACACTGAAGCTTTCTTT CASSSRTGPDTEAFF
TRBJ1-5 - - TRBV4-1 TGCGCCAGCAGCCAAGATCGCCAGTACAATCAGCCCCAGCATTTT CASSQDRQYNQPQHF
TRBJ2-7 - - TRBV5-1 TGCGCCAGCAGCTTACTCTTTACCTACGAGCAGTACTTC CASSLLFTYEQYF
TRBJ1-3 - - TRBV5-5 TGTGCCAGCAGCTTGACAGGGCGAAACACCATATATTTT CASSLTGRNTIYF
TRBJ1-2 - - TRBV12-3/TRBV12-4 TGTGCCAGCAGCCACGGACAGAACTATGGCTACACCTTC CASSHGQNYGYTF